This T cell receptor beta chain originates from a study of blood T cell repertoires in COVID-19 (dated by TCRdb to between 2020 and 2021). For the study in its entirety: Collaborator samples came from the United States, Italy and Spain and covered acute and convalescent phases of COVID-19. A de-identified subject ID, COVID-19 status, age in years and sex were almost always included in the sample metadata. Subjects who had been exposed to COVID-19, were actively infected with it, or had recovered from it provided the deeply sampled blood TCRbeta repertoires that made up the dataset. The samples were drawn from two sources: the first 160 participants of the ongoing ImmuneRACE study, and 1,200 or so subjects contributed by 6 global collaborators. A freely available public database, intended as a resource for researchers studying the immune response to SARS-CoV-2, is where the repertoires were released. Where available, HLA class I and class II types were obtained from metadata supplied by the sample provider rather than from assay-based typing. The material from the prospective study consisted of cDNA or gDNA derived from T cells, B-cell-depleted T cells, or PBMCs.

TCRbeta CDR3 regions were amplified from genomic DNA by means of the immunoSEQ Assay, a bias-controlled multiplex PCR. In the authors' own workflow: The number of nucleated cells in each sample was estimated from the amplification of reference gene primers within the assay. To quantify the absolute abundance of each unique TCRbeta CDR3 rearrangement, sequence reads were collapsed and filtered. For each sample, productive Simpson clonality was calculated by taking the square root of Simpson's diversity index across productive rearrangements. TCRdb stores this immuneACCESS table with in-frame sequences only. Part of the clones is absent; in the studies checked, under half of the shortfall reflects unresolved V genes, and no reason is known for the rest. The DNA gave D and trimming, while V, J and clone size come from that table. The sample profile shows under 150,000 clones; less than 90% of them were found once. Around 40% of the sample is in the top ten clones.

The study at large found these results: The quantity of clinical and demographic metadata differed by source and by participant and was supplied without curation.

Turning to this clone: Its binding antigen is unknown. Qualities for individual bases were not recorded, and no much larger clone is one base off.

Whole blood was collected in K2EDTA tubes by collaborating institutions according to the institutions' own protocols. For TCRbeta analysis, collaborators shipped samples in one of three forms: frozen whole blood, isolated PBMCs, or DNA extracted from either of those sample types. V has 0 bases trimmed and J has 6 bases trimmed; junction bases matching no gene number 7. The CDR3 has 15 amino acids, counting the end cysteine and phenylalanine. Only the CDR3 portion is preserved as DNA: 45 bases, with reading frame beginning at the first base. CDR1 and CDR2 are read off the germline V gene (reference sequence) as LGHDT and YNNKEL.

This sequence was found in a human donor in a cohort sampled during active COVID-19. The chain links TRBV3-1 (or the pseudogene TRBV3-2) with TRBJ1-2, with 7 junctional bases fitting TRBD1. Sample: peripheral blood. CDR3 loop: CASSQDGQGENGYTF. The nucleotide sequence is given as TGTGCCAGCAGCCAAGATGGGCAGGGGGAAAATGGCTACACCTTC.